These 28 T cell receptor beta chains share one sample of origin, sequenced in a study of blood T cell repertoires in COVID-19. Only in-frame clones appear in the TCRdb table, and some are missing; sequencing was by immunoSEQ multiplex PCR. This sample has approximately 270,000 clones; roughly 88% occur once, and the top ten carry 5% to 6.5%. Source material: peripheral blood. Receptors originate from a woman aged 30 to 39 with COVID-19, enrolled during active disease.

The chain links TRBV5-1 to TRBJ1-2, with 9 bases fitting TRBD1. The CDR3 has 13 residues. With 4 bases clipped from V and 9 bases from J, the junction kept 7 bases outside the gene matches. Germline loops: CDR1 SGHRS, CDR2 YFSETQ. The CDR3 loop is CASSRDREGSYTF. The DNA of the CDR3 is TGCGCCAGCAGCCGGGACAGGGAAGGGAGCTACACCTTC.

The chain combines TRBV5-6 with TRBJ2-5, with a possible D match to TRBD1 (5 bases). The CDR3 loop spans 15 amino acids. V was cut by 2 bases and J by 5 bases, with 16 bases left in between. Germline CDR1 reads SGHDT; CDR2 reads YYEEEE. CDR3 protein: CASSLGTPSGETQYF. CDR3 sequence (DNA): TGTGCCAGCAGCTTAGGTACCCCGTCAGGGGAGACCCAGTACTTC.

The rearrangement links TRBV6-4 to TRBJ2-1; 12 nucleotides match TRBD2. The CDR3 runs 14 residues. With V trimmed by 2 bases and J by 10 bases, 3 bases remained unmatched. The germline V gene encodes CDR1 MRHNA and CDR2 SNTAGT. The CDR3 is CASSDRGLAGEQFF. DNA for the CDR3: TGTGCCAGCAGTGACCGAGGACTAGCGGGGGAGCAGTTCTTC.

The rearrangement uses TRBV29-1 and TRBJ1-2, with 7 bases identical to TRBD1. J lost 2 bases, V lost 4 bases, and 4 bases had no gene match. The germline gives CDR1 SQVTM, CDR2 ANQGSEA. The CDR3 runs to 13 residues. This chain's CDR3 is CSVGQGNNYGYTF. The CDR3 nucleotides read TGCAGCGTTGGACAGGGAAACAACTATGGCTACACCTTC.

The CDR3 region is CASSLTLERGTDTQYF. In nucleotides, the CDR3 is TGCGCCAGCAGCCTAACCTTGGAGAGGGGCACAGATACGCAGTATTTT. The gene calls are TRBV5-1 and TRBJ2-3; weak D call: TRBD2 (5 bases). The CDR3 spans 16 residues. Per germline, CDR1 SGHRS and CDR2 YFSETQ. V gave up 4 bases and J gave up 1 base, with 16 bases separating them.

This chain links TRBV5-1 with TRBJ1-6; unclear D gene. Germline values: CDR1 SGHRS, CDR2 YFSETQ. The germline V and J ends were trimmed by 2 bases and 0 bases, with 9 bases remaining between them. The CDR3 runs 16 residues. This CDR3 reads CASSFDGSSYNSPLHF. DNA of the CDR3: TGCGCCAGCAGCTTCGATGGGAGCTCCTATAATTCACCCCTCCACTTT.

For the CDR3, the DNA is TGTGCCAGCAGTACCGGGGTTTACTATGGCTACACCTTC. Protein product: CASSTGVYYGYTF. This chain links TRBV12-3 or TRBV12-4 with TRBJ1-2; the D is unclear. CDR3 length: 13 amino acids. Trimming stripped 5 bases from V and 3 bases from J, with 10 bases between.

This sequence joins TRBV10-3 and TRBJ1-3; 9 bases are a match to TRBD1. V lost 4 bases, J lost 3 bases, and 10 bases stayed unmatched. The CDR3 is 17 amino acids. CDR1 ENHRY and CDR2 SYGVKD come from the germline V gene. The CDR3 sequence is CAISAGLGTGLGNTIYF. In DNA form, the CDR3 reads TGTGCCATCAGTGCGGGTCTCGGGACAGGGCTTGGAAACACCATATATTTT.

The V call is TRBV7-6, the J call TRBJ2-1; TRBD2 is a possible D gene (5 bases). The CDR3 runs to 16 residues. Trimming removed 5 bases from V and 0 bases from J, with 14 bases in between. The V gene's germline CDR1 is SGHVS and CDR2 FNYEAQ. The CDR3 DNA reads as TGTGCCAGCAGCCAAAAGCGGAGAAGCTCCTACAATGAGCAGTTCTTC. This encodes CASSQKRRSSYNEQFF. Supplemented by reference TRBV7-6 and TRBJ2-1, the full variable domain reads GAGVSQSPRYKVTKRGQDVALRCDPISGHVSLYWYRQALGQGPEFLTYFNYEAQQDKSGLPNDRFSAERPEGSISTLTIQRTEQRDSAMYRCASSQKRRSSYNEQFFGPGTRLTVL.

This clone has just a few counts. CDR3: CAISENLAGANSYEQYF. Here the CDR3 DNA reads TGTGCCATCAGTGAGAACCTAGCGGGGGCTAACTCCTACGAGCAGTACTTC. The V and J genes are TRBV10-3 and TRBJ2-7, with 10 bases aligning to TRBD2. V lost 2 bases, J lost 0 bases, and 7 bases stayed unmatched. The CDR3 consists of 17 residues. Per germline, CDR1 ENHRY and CDR2 SYGVKD.

Only one count was recorded for this clone. The rearrangement uses TRBV6-1 and TRBJ1-4; 9 positions agree with TRBD1. Germline trimming cut 4 bases from V and 3 bases from J; bases unmatched to any gene: 6. Germline assignment: CDR1 MNHNS and CDR2 SASEGT. CDR3 size: 16 residues. The CDR3 DNA is TGTGCCAGCAGTGGGTACAGGGGGCTGGCTAATGAAAAACTGTTTTTT. This translates into CASSGYRGLANEKLFF.

This clone appeared once. V is TRBV28 and J is TRBJ2-7; D gene ambiguous. The CDR3 contains 15 residues. Germline CDR1 MDHEN, CDR2 SYDVKM. The germline V and J ends were trimmed by 3 bases and 2 bases, with 14 bases remaining between them. CDR3 DNA: TGTGCCAGCAGTTTTTCTTTCGCCAGGCCCTACGAGCAGTACTTC. Translating gives CASSFSFARPYEQYF.

J is TRBJ1-2 and V is TRBV6-5; 10 bases fit TRBD1. The V gene end was trimmed by 9 bases and the J gene end by 3 bases; junction bases not matched to a gene: 10. Germline V gene lookup returns CDR1 MNHEY and CDR2 SVGAGI. The CDR3 length is 15 residues. CDR3 region: CASPDRGLFDYGYTF. CDR3 coding DNA: TGTGCCAGTCCGGACAGGGGGTTGTTCGACTATGGCTACACCTTC.

The rearrangement uses TRBV24-1 and TRBJ2-7; D is perhaps TRBD2 (6 bases). Germline V gene sequence: CDR1 KGHDR, CDR2 SFDVKD. This CDR3 comprises 14 residues. The V gene lost 1 base and the J gene lost 2 bases, with 8 bases spanning the gap. CDR3 sequence (DNA): TGTGCCACCAGTGATTTAGGGACTCCCTACGAGCAGTACTTC. Its protein product is CATSDLGTPYEQYF.

V usage is TRBV27 and J usage is TRBJ2-1; TRBD1 is a possible D gene (5 bases). Trimming removed 6 bases from V and 1 base from J, with 10 bases in between. Germline V gene lookup returns CDR1 MNHEY and CDR2 SMNVEV (reference sequence). The CDR3 totals 14 residues. The CDR3 region has the DNA TGTGCCAGCAGGAGGACAAGTTCCTACAATGAGCAGTTCTTC. Protein: CASRRTSSYNEQFF.

The chain carries TRBV6-1 and TRBJ1-1; possible D gene TRBD1, 5 bases. CDR1 and CDR2 from the germline V gene are MNHNS and SASEGT. This CDR3 is built from 15 residues. The V end lost 2 bases, the J end lost 1 base, and 11 bases lay between the germline ends. CDR3 DNA: TGTGCCAGCAGTGAAATGGGGCGGCCGAACACTGAAGCTTTCTTT. It is translated as CASSEMGRPNTEAFF.

The chain carries TRBV6-4 and TRBJ2-7, with D possibly being TRBD1 (5 bases). The CDR3 totals 13 residues. Deletions cut 6 bases from V and 5 bases from J, with 14 bases between. Per germline, CDR1 MRHNA and CDR2 SNTAGT. The CDR3 region is CASRKARADEQYV. The DNA of the CDR3 is TGTGCCAGCAGAAAGGCCAGGGCAGACGAGCAGTACGTC.

The V gene is TRBV10-1, the J gene TRBJ2-1, with D maybe TRBD2 (6 bases). Per germline, CDR1 WNHNN and CDR2 SYGVQD (reference sequence). CDR3 length: 12 amino acids. The CDR3 sequence: CRGKGRYNEQFF. The CDR3 nucleotides are TGCCGTGGGAAGGGGAGGTACAATGAGCAGTTCTTC.

The chain has TRBV28 and TRBJ1-2; the D is unclear. The CDR3 spans 11 residues. The V and J ends lost 7 bases and 8 bases respectively, with 11 bases between them. Germline lookup yields CDR1 MDHEN and CDR2 SYDVKM. DNA of the CDR3: TGTGCCAGCACCACGTTCGAGGGCTACACCTTC. Its translation: CASTTFEGYTF.

This chain connects TRBV6-4 to TRBJ2-1, with 11 nucleotides matching TRBD2. The V and J ends lost 0 bases and 3 bases, in that order; junction bases with no gene match: 7. Germline CDR1 MRHNA, CDR2 SNTAGT. The CDR3 loop spans 18 amino acids. CDR3 sequence: CASSDSFSSGGFYNEQFF. As DNA, the CDR3 is TGTGCCAGCAGTGACTCTTTCTCTAGCGGGGGGTTCTACAATGAGCAGTTCTTC.

The V call is TRBV10-2, the J call TRBJ2-5; a possible D gene is TRBD2 (7 bases). The V gene's germline CDR1 is WSHSY and CDR2 SAAADI. The CDR3 length is 14 residues. The V end was cut by 5 bases, the J end by 10 bases, with 20 bases between. The CDR3 DNA reads TGCGCCAGCAGTACAGGGTTAGGCGGGAGCGGCCAGTACTTC. Translating gives CASSTGLGGSGQYF.

The chain joins TRBV19 to TRBJ1-1, with 7 bases matching TRBD1. Germline values: CDR1 LNHDA, CDR2 SQIVND (reference sequence). The CDR3 sequence is 14 residues long. J gave up 0 bases and V 6 bases, and 4 bases lay outside the gene matches. The CDR3 is CASRWTGMNTEAFF. DNA for the CDR3: TGTGCCAGTAGATGGACAGGCATGAACACTGAAGCTTTCTTT.

The chain carries TRBV5-5 and TRBJ1-5; D is undetermined. Germline CDR1 reads SGHKS; CDR2 reads YYEKEE (reference sequence). V lost 0 bases and J lost 3, with 16 bases in between. The CDR3 loop spans 17 amino acids. The CDR3 protein is CASSLEAGSTSNQPQHF. CDR3 sequence (DNA): TGTGCCAGCAGCTTGGAGGCAGGAAGTACCTCCAATCAGCCCCAGCATTTT. The full variable domain, in which reference TRBV5-5 and TRBJ1-5 provide the parts outside the CDR3, is DAGVTQSPTHLIKTRGQQVTLRCSPISGHKSVSWYQQVLGQGPQFIFQYYEKEERGRGNFPDRFSARQFPNYSSELNVNALLLGDSALYLCASSLEAGSTSNQPQHFGDGTRLSIL.

The chain has TRBV4-3 and TRBJ2-5, with a possible D match to TRBD1 (7 bases). The CDR3 sequence is 17 residues long. Germline loops: CDR1 LGHNA, CDR2 YSLEER. V was trimmed by 0 bases and J by 5 bases, leaving 19 bases between them. The CDR3 region is CASSQEPPTGAGETQYF. CDR3 DNA: TGCGCCAGCAGCCAAGAACCCCCCACAGGGGCGGGGGAGACCCAGTACTTC.

The rearrangement links TRBV3-1 (or the pseudogene TRBV3-2) to TRBJ2-5, with 8 bases lining up with TRBD2. There are 16 residues in the CDR3. V gave up 2 bases and J gave up 0 bases; unmatched junction bases: 5. CDR1 is LGHDT, CDR2 YNNKEL, per germline (reference sequence). This chain's CDR3 is CASSQTSGAYQETQYF. In DNA, the CDR3 is TGTGCCAGCAGCCAAACTAGCGGAGCGTACCAAGAGACCCAGTACTTC.

The V and J genes are TRBV4-1 and TRBJ1-3; D ambiguous. Germline loops: CDR1 MGHRA, CDR2 YSYEKL. The CDR3 contains 17 residues. V lost 5 bases to trimming and J lost 4 bases, with 21 bases between them. The chain's CDR3 is CASSDALGGPGGNTIYF. CDR3 in DNA: TGCGCCAGCAGCGATGCCCTAGGTGGCCCTGGGGGAAACACCATATATTTT.

The rearrangement uses TRBV5-4 and TRBJ1-4; 8 bases match TRBD1. CDR3 length equals 12 residues. The germline V gene encodes CDR1 SGHNT and CDR2 YYREEE (reference sequence). Losses at the gene ends were 4 bases for V and 8 bases for J; bases not matched to a gene: 1. In DNA, the CDR3 is TGTGCCAGCAGCGGGACAGGAGAAAAACTGTTTTTT. It codes for CASSGTGEKLFF.

The chain couples TRBV12-3 or TRBV12-4 to TRBJ2-5; 13 nucleotides match TRBD2. The CDR3 is 13 amino acids. The V gene end was trimmed by 7 bases and the J gene end by 5 bases; junction bases not matched to a gene: 1. For the CDR3, the DNA is TGTGCCAGCACGACTAGCGGGAGGGAGACCCAGTACTTC. Its translation is CASTTSGRETQYF.